This T cell receptor beta chain was identified during a study of blood T cell repertoires in COVID-19. Study details: Italy, Spain and the United States were the sources of the convalescent and acute COVID-19 samples. PBMCs, B-cell-depleted T cells, or T cells provided the cDNA or gDNA that made up the material.

V was clipped by 5 bases and J by 0 bases; unmatched bases: 4. The CDR3 consists of 14 residues. Per germline, CDR1 SQVTM and CDR2 ANQGSEA. In the authors' workflow: Amplification from reference gene primers served as the basis for estimated nucleated cell counts. Clones were sequenced by immunoSEQ multiplex PCR, and TCRdb holds only the in-frame ones, with some missing. The D gene and trimming were derived from the DNA, and the V and J assignments and clone size from that table. The sample records 200,000 to 250,000 clones, more than 75% being singletons. Source material: peripheral blood. This TCR was recovered from a man in his forties with acute or convalescent COVID-19. The V call is TRBV29-1, the J call TRBJ2-4, with 7 nucleotides matching TRBD1. The CDR3 here is CSVTGVLAKNIQYF. CDR3 nucleotides: TGCAGCGTTACAGGGGTGCTAGCCAAAAACATTCAGTACTTC.